This TCR beta chain was found in a study of blood T cell repertoires in COVID-19 (dated by TCRdb to 2018 to 2020). In terms of the full investigation: Samples covering the acute and convalescent phases of COVID-19 were provided by collaborators in the United States, Italy and Spain. The samples were drawn from the first 160 participants of the ongoing ImmuneRACE study and from over 950 subjects provided by 6 global collaborators. Sample metadata almost always included a de-identified subject ID, COVID-19 status, age in years and sex. Where HLA class I and class II types were available, the types were taken from metadata supplied by the sample provider, not from assay-based typing. The repertoires were made available in a free public database intended to serve as a resource for research on the immune response to SARS-CoV-2. The material from the prospective study consisted of cDNA or gDNA derived from T cells, B-cell-depleted T cells, or PBMCs. Subjects who had been exposed to COVID-19, were actively infected with it, or had recovered from it provided the deeply sampled blood TCRbeta repertoires that made up the dataset.

One collaborating source in Seattle enrolled patients during active infection and followed them longitudinally through the course of disease. Each collaborating institution followed its own protocols to collect whole blood in K2EDTA tubes. For TCRbeta analysis, collaborators shipped samples in one of three forms: frozen whole blood, isolated PBMCs, or DNA extracted from either of those sample types. A note on this clone: Its specific antigen is unknown. The record has no base qualities; no much larger clone is one base away.

The immunoSEQ Assay, a bias-controlled multiplex PCR, was used to amplify TCRbeta CDR3 regions from genomic DNA. The study's processing was this. Nucleated cell counts per sample were estimated from amplification of reference gene primers within the assay. To quantify the absolute abundance of each unique TCRbeta CDR3 rearrangement, sequence reads were collapsed and filtered. For each sample, productive Simpson clonality was calculated as the square root of Simpson's diversity index over productive rearrangements. TCRdb took this table from immuneACCESS and kept in-frame rearrangements with V and J called. Such tables lack part of the clones; where checked against another copy, unresolved V genes explain under half of the gap, and the rest is unexplained. V, J and clone size are taken as reported in that table, and D and trimming were inferred from the DNA itself. The sample table shows some 200,000 clones, and around four fifths are seen once. 0.9% to 0.95% of the sample is taken by the ten largest.

Findings and caveats that apply to the study as a whole: How much clinical and demographic metadata was included differed by source and by participant, and the metadata was provided uncurated.

The clonotype comes from a man aged 55 to 69 with COVID-19, enrolled during active disease. Sequences were obtained from peripheral blood.

The CDR3 region: CASSVSFSGTDTQYF. The DNA is as follows: TGTGCCAGCAGCGTATCCTTTAGCGGCACAGATACGCAGTATTTT. The chain uses TRBV9 and TRBJ2-3; TRBD2 could be the D gene, as 5 bases match. The cysteine opens and the phenylalanine closes a CDR3 of 15 amino acids. Of the read, only the CDR3 DNA is kept; its 45 bases are in frame from base 1. V is pared back by 1 base and J by 1 base, with 10 bases lying between the germline termini. Sequences SGDLS (CDR1) and YYNGEE (CDR2) are obtained from the germline V gene.